A selection of T cell receptor beta chains follows, all from one sample in a study of T cells after yellow fever vaccination. TCRdb ran MiXCR on the 5' RACE reads and lists one entry per CDR3 protein. The sample holds 200,000 to 300,000 distinct CDR3 sequences, roughly 6.3% seen once. Material: CD4+ T cells sorted from PBMCs, obtained on the day of the yellow fever booster vaccination. The receptors come from a man aged 25-45 years who received the YFV17D yellow fever vaccine. The CDR3 runs from the conserved cysteine through the conserved F or W. A D gene is named only where the DNA matches it firmly. The size entry is marked missing in some rows and otherwise reads once, few, many or a size class.

V gene	clone size	J gene	D gene	CDR3 DNA	CDR3 protein
TRBV29-1	-	TRBJ2-7	-	TGCAGCGTTGTTAAACACTCCTACGAGCAGTACTTC	CSVVKHSYEQYF
TRBV6-1	many	TRBJ1-1	-	TGTGCCAGCACACCGGGAGCCTGGAACACTGAAGCTTTCTTT	CASTPGAWNTEAFF
TRBV18	-	TRBJ2-7	-	TGTGCCAGCTCACCGGGTAGAGGTTCACCCTACGAGCAGTACTTC	CASSPGRGSPYEQYF
TRBV7-2	-	TRBJ2-1	TRBD2	TGTGCCAGCAGCTTAGACGGAGCGGGAGGGGTCAATGAGCAGTTCTTC	CASSLDGAGGVNEQFF
TRBV6-1	-	TRBJ2-1	TRBD2	TGTGCCAGCAGCGGGTGGCGGGAGGGCCAGGGCAATGAGCAGTTCTTC	CASSGWREGQGNEQFF
TRBV5-1	many	TRBJ2-1	TRBD2	TGCGCCAGCAGCTTGAGGGTAGCGGGAGAAAATGAGCAGTTCTTC	CASSLRVAGENEQFF
TRBV5-6	-	TRBJ2-1	-	TGTGCCAGCAGCTTGGATCCCGGGTCCTACAATGAGCAGTTCTTC	CASSLDPGSYNEQFF
TRBV7-2	many	TRBJ2-1	-	TGTGCCAGCAGCTTAGATGGGCCTCAAAGAGGCGAGCAGTTCTTC	CASSLDGPQRGEQFF
TRBV12-3/TRBV12-4	-	TRBJ1-6	TRBD1	TGTGCCAGCAGTCCCTCCCGGACAGGGGGCGGTTCACCCCTCCACTTT	CASSPSRTGGGSPLHF
TRBV29-1	many	TRBJ2-7	-	TGCAGCGTTCCCAAGGAGGCAGGGATGAGGGACGAGCAGTACTTC	CSVPKEAGMRDEQYF
TRBV12-3/TRBV12-4	many	TRBJ2-7	-	TGTGCCAGCAGTTTCTCCCACGAGCAGTACTTC	CASSFSHEQYF
TRBV6-5	few	TRBJ2-3	-	TGTGCCAGCAGTTACTCGCACAGCACAGATACGCAGTATTTT	CASSYSHSTDTQYF
TRBV20-1	many	TRBJ2-1	TRBD2	TGCAGTGCTGGAATAGCGGGAGGGCTCACCGAGCAGTTCTTC	CSAGIAGGLTEQFF
TRBV5-4	many	TRBJ2-5	-	TGTGCCAGCAGCTTGGGACAACAAGGGGAGACCCAGTACTTC	CASSLGQQGETQYF
TRBV25-1	many	TRBJ1-6	-	TGTGCCAGCAGTGCGGGGCAGGGGTATTCACCCCTCCACTTT	CASSAGQGYSPLHF
TRBV12-3/TRBV12-4	many	TRBJ2-7	-	TGTGCCAGCAGTTTGGGGCAGGGGTGGAACGAGCAGTACTTC	CASSLGQGWNEQYF
TRBV29-1	many	TRBJ2-1	-	TGCAGCGTTGGGCCGGAGTCAAAGGGCAATGAGCAGTTCTTC	CSVGPESKGNEQFF
TRBV9	many	TRBJ2-3	-	TGTGCCAGCAGCCCCCGAACCCGAGGTTTTTATGGAGATACGCAGTATTTT	CASSPRTRGFYGDTQYF
TRBV6-5	few	TRBJ2-5	TRBD1	TGTGCCAGCAGGACAGGGGGCTTGAAGACCCAGTACTTC	CASRTGGLKTQYF
TRBV18	many	TRBJ2-5	-	TGTGCCAGCTCACCAGACGAGCGAGAGACCCAGTACTTC	CASSPDERETQYF
TRBV14	-	TRBJ2-4	-	TGTGCCAGCAGCCAAGGCCCGGGTAGGAAAAACATTCAGTACTTC	CASSQGPGRKNIQYF
TRBV20-1	few	TRBJ2-7	TRBD1	TGCAGTGCTAGATCAGGGGGAACCTACGAGCAGTACTTC	CSARSGGTYEQYF
TRBV5-1	few	TRBJ2-3	-	TGCGCCAGCAGCTCTGGGGGCTACTCCCCTGATACGCAGTATTTT	CASSSGGYSPDTQYF
TRBV7-3	few	TRBJ2-3	-	TGTGCCAGCAGCCCTTCGTTTAGAGATACGCAGTATTTT	CASSPSFRDTQYF
TRBV9	-	TRBJ2-3	TRBD2	TGTACCAGCAGCGTAGTAGGTCGCGGGAGGGGCCCAGATACGCAGTATTTT	CTSSVVGRGRGPDTQYF
TRBV19	-	TRBJ2-1	TRBD2	TGTGCCAGTAGTATAAGCGGGACTAGGGGGAGGGGACCCCCCTACAATGAGCAGTTCTTC	CASSISGTRGRGPPYNEQFF
TRBV24-1	many	TRBJ2-1	TRBD1	TGTGCCACCAGTGAAACGGGCAGGGGGCAGGAGCAGTTCTTC	CATSETGRGQEQFF
TRBV5-1	few	TRBJ2-7	-	TGCGCCAGCAGCTTGGAGGCGACAGGCCCCTACGAGCAGTACTTC	CASSLEATGPYEQYF
TRBV5-4	-	TRBJ2-7	-	TGTGCCAGCAGCTGGGACTCTGGCTCCTACGAGCAGTACTTC	CASSWDSGSYEQYF
TRBV7-2	few	TRBJ1-1	-	TGTGCCAGCAGGGATGACGTGGCTGAAGCTTTCTTT	CASRDDVAEAFF
TRBV5-8	-	TRBJ1-2	-	TGTGCCAGCAGCTTTCAGCGAACTAACTATGGCTACACCTTC	CASSFQRTNYGYTF
TRBV18	-	TRBJ2-2	-	TGTGCCAGCTTATTCACCAGTGGCACCGGGGAGCTGTTTTTT	CASLFTSGTGELFF
TRBV12-3/TRBV12-4	many	TRBJ2-5	-	TGTGCCAGCAGTTTGAGTACCCAAGAGACCCAGTACTTC	CASSLSTQETQYF
TRBV20-1	few	TRBJ1-2	-	TGCAGTGCACACTTTACAGGGATCAGTGGCTACACCTTC	CSAHFTGISGYTF
TRBV29-1	few	TRBJ1-1	TRBD1	TGCAGCGCGAAGACACAGGGGGCGCAGGGCACTGAAGCTTTCTTT	CSAKTQGAQGTEAFF
TRBV5-1	-	TRBJ2-2	-	TGCGCCAGCAGCCCCGGAGGGGGAACGAACACCGGGGAGCTGTTTTTT	CASSPGGGTNTGELFF
TRBV20-1	few	TRBJ1-4	-	TGCAGTGCTAGAGAAGCCGCAACTAATGAAAAACTGTTTTTT	CSAREAATNEKLFF
TRBV19	few	TRBJ1-2	-	TGTGCCAGTAGTCTCGGGACGGGACTGGGGGGCTACACCTTC	CASSLGTGLGGYTF
TRBV20-1	many	TRBJ1-1	TRBD1	TGCAGTGCTAAGGGACAGTTAAACACTGAAGCTTTCTTT	CSAKGQLNTEAFF
TRBV6-5	-	TRBJ2-5	-	TGTGCCAGCAGTTACTCCCCGGACAGAAAAGAGACCCAGTACTTC	CASSYSPDRKETQYF
TRBV7-2	few	TRBJ2-1	-	TGTGCCAGCAGCTTAGCCTTCAGAAACAATGAGCAGTTCTTC	CASSLAFRNNEQFF
TRBV6-5	few	TRBJ2-7	-	TGTGCCAGCAGTTACTCAAGTGGCGTGGCCGGTTACGAGCAGTACTTC	CASSYSSGVAGYEQYF
TRBV20-1	few	TRBJ2-3	-	TGCAGTGCTGGTGTCAGGGGGGGCACAGATACGCAGTATTTT	CSAGVRGGTDTQYF
TRBV5-1	few	TRBJ1-6	-	TGCGCCAGCAGCACCTCTGGAGTATCACCCCTCCACTTT	CASSTSGVSPLHF
TRBV3-1	few	TRBJ2-1	-	TGTGCCAGCAGCTCCGGGACTTACCCCAATGAGCAGTTCTTC	CASSSGTYPNEQFF
TRBV10-3	many	TRBJ2-7	-	TGTGCCATCAGTGCCACCCCGGGAGAGCAGTACTTC	CAISATPGEQYF